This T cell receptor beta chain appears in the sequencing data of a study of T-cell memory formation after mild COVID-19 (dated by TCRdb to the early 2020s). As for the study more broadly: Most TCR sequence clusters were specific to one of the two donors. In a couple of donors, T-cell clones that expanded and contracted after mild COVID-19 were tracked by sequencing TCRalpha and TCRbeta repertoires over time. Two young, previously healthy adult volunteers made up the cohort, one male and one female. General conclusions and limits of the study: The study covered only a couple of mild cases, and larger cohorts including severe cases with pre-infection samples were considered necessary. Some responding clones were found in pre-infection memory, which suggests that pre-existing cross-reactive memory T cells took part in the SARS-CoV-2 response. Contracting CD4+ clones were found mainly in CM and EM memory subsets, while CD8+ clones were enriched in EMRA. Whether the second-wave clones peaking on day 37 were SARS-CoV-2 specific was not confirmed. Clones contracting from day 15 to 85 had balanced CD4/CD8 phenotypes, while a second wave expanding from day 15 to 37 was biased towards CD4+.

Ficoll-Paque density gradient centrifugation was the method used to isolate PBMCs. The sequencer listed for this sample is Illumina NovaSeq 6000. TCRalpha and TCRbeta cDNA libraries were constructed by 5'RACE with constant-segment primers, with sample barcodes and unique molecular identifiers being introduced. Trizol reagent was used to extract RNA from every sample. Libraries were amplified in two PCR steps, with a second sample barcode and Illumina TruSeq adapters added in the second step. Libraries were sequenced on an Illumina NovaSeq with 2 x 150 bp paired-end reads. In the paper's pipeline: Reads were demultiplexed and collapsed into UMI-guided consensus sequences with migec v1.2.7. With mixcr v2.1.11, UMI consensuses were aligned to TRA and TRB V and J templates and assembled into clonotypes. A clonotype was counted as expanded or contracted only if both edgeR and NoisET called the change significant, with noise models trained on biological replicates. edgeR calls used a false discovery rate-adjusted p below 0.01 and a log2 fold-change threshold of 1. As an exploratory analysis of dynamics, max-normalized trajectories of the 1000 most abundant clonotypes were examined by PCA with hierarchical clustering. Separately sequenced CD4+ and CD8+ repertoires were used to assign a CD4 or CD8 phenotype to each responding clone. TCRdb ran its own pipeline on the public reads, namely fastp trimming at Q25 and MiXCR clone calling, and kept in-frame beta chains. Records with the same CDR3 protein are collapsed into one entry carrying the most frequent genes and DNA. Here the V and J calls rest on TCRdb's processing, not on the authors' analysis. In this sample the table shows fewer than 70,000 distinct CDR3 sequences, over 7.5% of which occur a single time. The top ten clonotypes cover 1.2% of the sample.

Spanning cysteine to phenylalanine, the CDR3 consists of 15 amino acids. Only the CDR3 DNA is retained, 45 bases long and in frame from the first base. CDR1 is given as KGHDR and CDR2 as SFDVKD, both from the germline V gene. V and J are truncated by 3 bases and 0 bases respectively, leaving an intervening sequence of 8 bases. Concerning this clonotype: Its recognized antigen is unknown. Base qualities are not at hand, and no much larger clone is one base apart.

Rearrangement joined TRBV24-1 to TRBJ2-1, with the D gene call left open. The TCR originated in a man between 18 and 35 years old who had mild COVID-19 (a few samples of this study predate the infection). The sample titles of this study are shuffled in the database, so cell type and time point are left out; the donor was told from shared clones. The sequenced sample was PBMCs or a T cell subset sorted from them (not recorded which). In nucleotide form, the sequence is TGTGCCACCAGTGATGCCTCGAGCTCCTACAATGAGCAGTTCTTC. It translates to CATSDASSSYNEQFF.